One sample yielded the 30 T cell receptor beta chains listed below, sequenced in a study of T cell repertoires in cytomegalovirus infection. Each CDR3 protein is one row after TCRdb ran MiXCR on the reads. The table lists fewer than 200,000 distinct CDR3 sequences, roughly 14% of them singletons. The sample consisted of PBMCs. All receptors derive from a human donor in good health (CMV status not recorded). Some clones in this sample may be carry-over from other donors' samples.

This clonotype was counted only a few times. This chain uses TRBV18 with TRBJ1-2; 9 bases line up with TRBD1. V lost 5 bases and J lost 7; bases outside the gene matches: 8. CDR3 length: 14 residues. Germline CDR1 is KGHSH and CDR2 is LQKENI. The CDR3 loop is CASSSTGGVRGYTF. The CDR3 nucleotides are TGTGCCAGCTCATCGACAGGGGGTGTGCGTGGCTACACCTTC.

The rearrangement joins TRBV29-1 to TRBJ2-1; perhaps TRBD1 as D (5 bases). Germline V gene data show CDR1 as SQVTM and CDR2 as ANQGSEA. The length of the CDR3 is 12 residues. The ends were cut back, 4 bases at V and 5 bases at J, with 9 bases in the middle. Written as DNA, the CDR3 is TGCAGCGTTGTGCCCAGGGACAATGAGCAGTTCTTC. Its translation is CSVVPRDNEQFF.

This clonotype was detected ten times or more. CDR3 nucleotide sequence: TGTGCCAGCAGTACTCAAGGGACAGGGGAAAAAACTGAAGCTTTCTTT. Its protein is CASSTQGTGEKTEAFF. The rearrangement uses TRBV28 and TRBJ1-1, with 10 bases aligning to TRBD1. Unmatched junction bases numbered 11, after V lost 5 bases and J lost 5 bases. The germline CDR1 and CDR2 sequences are MDHEN and SYDVKM. The CDR3 length is 16 residues.

This chain connects TRBV30 to TRBJ1-2; 11 bases align to TRBD1. Trimming at V came to 4 bases and at J to 4 bases, leaving 5 bases not matched to a gene. The germline V gene encodes CDR1 GTSNPN and CDR2 SVGIG (reference sequence). The length of the CDR3 is 14 residues. CDR3 protein: CAWTGDRGAYGYTF. The DNA of the CDR3 is TGTGCCTGGACCGGGGACAGGGGGGCCTATGGCTACACCTTC.

The J gene is TRBJ1-2, the V gene TRBV11-2; tentative D call: TRBD1 (5 bases). Germline CDR1 reads SGHAT; CDR2 reads FQNNGV. V shed 4 bases and J shed 6 bases, with 12 bases lying between them. The CDR3 is 13 residues long. CDR3 bases: TGTGCCAGCAGCTCCGAACGGGGGAATGGCTACACCTTC. Translation gives CASSSERGNGYTF.

In regard to this clonotype: A single base separates this from a much larger clone, so it may be a read error. V and J are TRBV29-1 and TRBJ1-1; 7 bases are a match to TRBD1. The CDR3 extends over 13 amino acids. Germline CDR1 reads SQVTM; CDR2 reads ANQGSEA. The CDR3 loop is CSAGQVTHTEAFF. The CDR3 bases are TGCAGTGCAGGACAGGTAACCCACACTGAAGCTTTCTTT.

This clonotype was seen more than once but under ten times. This chain joins TRBV20-1 and TRBJ2-7, with 8 bases lining up with TRBD2. The V segment lost 5 bases and the J segment 4 bases; nucleotides outside the gene matches: 7. Germline V gene sequence: CDR1 DFQATT, CDR2 SNEGSKA (reference sequence). This CDR3 has 13 amino acids. CDR3 in amino acids: CSASGRARYEQYF. The CDR3 DNA follows: TGCAGTGCTTCCGGGAGGGCCCGGTACGAGCAGTACTTC.

This clonotype has only a few counts. The chain has TRBV4-2 and TRBJ2-7, with a possible D match to TRBD1 (6 bases). The CDR3 consists of 16 residues. The V end lost 1 base, the J end lost 3 bases, and 16 bases lay between the germline ends. The germline V gene encodes CDR1 LGHNA and CDR2 YNFKEQ. Here the CDR3 DNA reads TGTGCCAGCAGCCAAGGGACAGACAGGCCCCTCTACGAGCAGTACTTC. Protein: CASSQGTDRPLYEQYF.

This clonotype was counted at least ten times. This rearrangement joins TRBV12-3 or TRBV12-4 to TRBJ2-1; 7 positions match TRBD1. The V segment lost 3 bases and the J segment 6 bases; nucleotides outside the gene matches: 8. CDR3 length: 15 residues. The CDR3 spells CASSLVTPGGNEQFF. CDR3 DNA sequence: TGTGCCAGCAGTTTGGTTACGCCAGGGGGCAATGAGCAGTTCTTC.

The rearrangement links TRBV24-1 to TRBJ2-7, with 9 bases identical to TRBD1. The J segment lost 3 bases and the V segment lost 3 bases, leaving 5 bases of the junction unmatched. Germline values: CDR1 KGHDR, CDR2 SFDVKD. The CDR3 contains 15 residues. CDR3 DNA sequence: TGTGCCACCAGTGATCCCCGGGACAGGGACTACGAGCAGTACTTC. Its protein is CATSDPRDRDYEQYF.

In its sample, this clonotype was seen a few times. The chain uses TRBV5-7 and TRBJ1-1; TRBD1 might be the D (6 bases). TRBV5-7 is reported as an ORF; its role is uncertain. V gave up 5 bases and J gave up 0 bases, with 20 bases separating them. The CDR3 is 17 amino acids. The CDR3 here is CASRRGAKDTVNTEAFF. The CDR3 DNA reads TGTGCCAGCAGGCGGGGGGCCAAAGATACGGTGAACACTGAAGCTTTCTTT.

The chain is built from TRBV2 and TRBJ2-2, with 7 bases lining up with TRBD1. The J segment lost 0 bases and the V segment lost 4 bases, leaving 2 bases of the junction unmatched. This CDR3 is built from 15 residues. Germline CDR1 reads SNHLY; CDR2 reads FYNNEI. The CDR3 region has the DNA TGTGCCAGCAGTGGGGGGACAGCGAACACCGGGGAGCTGTTTTTT. Protein product: CASSGGTANTGELFF.

This clonotype was seen repeatedly, ten times or more. The chain recombines TRBV7-2 with TRBJ2-7; D gene unclear. Germline lookup yields CDR1 SGHTA and CDR2 FQGNSA. This CDR3 region has 13 residues. V lost 3 bases, J lost 6 bases, and 12 bases lay in between. CDR3 protein: CASSFEGNAEQYF. CDR3 nucleotide sequence: TGTGCCAGCAGCTTTGAAGGAAACGCCGAGCAGTACTTC.

This clonotype has just a few counts. V is TRBV10-3 and J is TRBJ2-5, with 7 bases lining up with TRBD2. Germline V gene sequence: CDR1 ENHRY, CDR2 SYGVKD. The ends lost 8 bases at V and 5 bases at J; junction bases unmatched: 8. The CDR3 runs 13 residues. CDR3 nucleotides: TGTGCCATCGGATGGGAGGGAGGGGAGACCCAGTACTTC. Translation gives CAIGWEGGETQYF.

This clonotype was observed at least ten times. The chain couples TRBV7-8 to TRBJ2-1; perhaps TRBD1 as D (6 bases). Trimming pared 0 bases from V and 7 bases from J, leaving 13 bases between. The germline CDR1 and CDR2 sequences are SGHVS and FQNEAQ. The CDR3 runs 15 residues. In nucleotides, the CDR3 is TGTGCCAGCAGCTTAGCCGGTTCCACAGGGAATGAGCAGTTCTTC. It translates to CASSLAGSTGNEQFF.

V usage is TRBV5-4 and J usage is TRBJ2-1; 7 bases map to TRBD2. Germline V gives CDR1 SGHNT, CDR2 YYREEE (reference sequence). V shed 10 bases and J 14 bases; nucleotides not matched to a gene: 6. There are 9 residues in the CDR3. DNA for the CDR3: TGTGCCTCTGGAGCGGGGAAGTTCTTC. This encodes CASGAGKFF.

This chain joins TRBV7-9 and TRBJ2-7; 8 nucleotides match TRBD2. The CDR3 has 18 amino acids. CDR1 is SEHNR, CDR2 FQNEAQ, per germline (reference sequence). The ends lost 6 bases at V and 3 bases at J; junction bases unmatched: 19. The CDR3 reads CASSSNRAFGGAYYEQYF. The DNA of the CDR3 is TGTGCCAGCAGTTCTAACCGGGCCTTCGGGGGGGCTTACTACGAGCAGTACTTC.

The table lists this clonotype with many counts. This chain uses TRBV7-2 with TRBJ2-6, with a tentative D call TRBD1 (5 bases). This CDR3 region has 16 residues. V was clipped by 0 bases and J by 4 bases, with 10 bases between them. Per the germline V gene, CDR1 is SGHTA and CDR2 is FQGNSA. CDR3 residues: CASSLAGVVGANVLTF. The CDR3 DNA follows: TGTGCCAGCAGCTTAGCAGGGGTAGTGGGGGCCAACGTCCTGACTTTC.

This clonotype appeared a few times. The chain is built from TRBV29-1 and TRBJ1-1; D gene ambiguous. The germline V gene encodes CDR1 SQVTM and CDR2 ANQGSEA. Deletions cut 6 bases from V and 1 base from J, with 6 bases between. CDR3 size: 11 residues. The CDR3 spells CSVKQNTEAFF. Here the CDR3 DNA reads TGCAGCGTCAAGCAGAACACTGAAGCTTTCTTT.

CDR3 sequence (DNA): TGTGCCAGCAGCCTCGGACTATCCACCGGGGAGCTGTTTTTT. Translation gives CASSLGLSTGELFF. The chain employs TRBV7-3 and TRBJ2-2; D possibly corresponds to TRBD2 (6 bases). The CDR3 runs 14 residues. The germline V and J ends were trimmed by 5 bases and 4 bases, with 11 bases remaining between them. Germline loops: CDR1 SGHTA, CDR2 FQGTGA.

In its sample, this clonotype was seen many times. The rearrangement uses TRBV4-3 and TRBJ2-5, with D hard to call. The germline V gene encodes CDR1 LGHNA and CDR2 YSLEER. This CDR3 is built from 15 residues. V was shortened by 1 base and J by 0 bases, with 9 bases between the two germline ends. The CDR3 sequence is CASSQGATHQETQYF. DNA for the CDR3: TGCGCCAGCAGCCAAGGGGCCACACACCAAGAGACCCAGTACTTC.

This clonotype was found a few times. Germline and junction disagree at one end, which may indicate a read error. The chain joins TRBV6-2 or TRBV6-3 to TRBJ2-1; 11 nucleotides line up with TRBD2. This CDR3 comprises 13 residues. CDR1 is MNHEY and CDR2 is SVGEGT in the germline V gene. CDR3 protein: CASTTQLAGGRLF. The CDR3 nucleotides are TGTGCCAGCACAACGCAATTAGCGGGAGGGCGACTCTTC.

The genes are TRBV28 and TRBJ2-5, with a weak D call TRBD1 (5 bases). CDR3 length: 11 amino acids. V lost 8 bases, J lost 5 bases, and 9 bases lay in between. Germline CDR1 is MDHEN and CDR2 is SYDVKM. The CDR3 DNA follows: TGTGCCAGCGGGGCGTTCGAGACCCAGTACTTC. This encodes CASGAFETQYF.

This clonotype appeared a few times. This chain uses TRBV7-9 with TRBJ2-5, with D perhaps assigned TRBD1 or TRBD2 (5 bases each). The CDR3 consists of 15 residues. Germline CDR1 SEHNR, CDR2 FQNEAQ (reference sequence). Trimming stripped 5 bases from V and 5 bases from J, with 18 bases between. The CDR3 is CASSLGPEAVETQYF. The CDR3 nucleotides are TGTGCCAGCAGCCTGGGACCAGAAGCGGTGGAGACCCAGTACTTC.

The gene calls are TRBV6-2 or TRBV6-3 and TRBJ2-1, with TRBD2 as a possible D gene (5 bases). The V and J ends lost 7 bases and 4 bases respectively, with 20 bases between them. Germline CDR1 MNHEY, CDR2 SVGEGT. CDR3 length: 16 residues. For the CDR3, the DNA is TGTGCCAGCATCCGGGGTAGCTCCTTGTATTACAATGAGCAGTTCTTC. Translated: CASIRGSSLYYNEQFF.

Many counts were recorded for this clonotype. The chain combines TRBV28 with TRBJ2-7; 8 positions match TRBD1. Germline CDR1 MDHEN, CDR2 SYDVKM. The CDR3 loop spans 15 amino acids. The J segment lost 4 bases and the V segment lost 2 bases, leaving 7 bases of the junction unmatched. In DNA, the CDR3 is TGTGCCAGCAGTTTACCCGGACAGGGAGGATACGAGCAGTACTTC. It is translated as CASSLPGQGGYEQYF.

The rearrangement uses TRBV3-1 and TRBJ2-6; 9 nucleotides align to TRBD1. Germline V gene sequence: CDR1 LGHDT, CDR2 YNNKEL (reference sequence). V gave up 6 bases and J gave up 1 base; unmatched junction bases: 4. The CDR3 length is 16 residues. The CDR3 DNA reads as TGTGCCAGCAGTCATGACAGGGGGTCTGGGGCCAACGTCCTGACTTTC. Its protein is CASSHDRGSGANVLTF.

This clonotype was recorded at least ten times. The rearrangement joins TRBV29-1 to TRBJ2-1; D possibly corresponds to TRBD1 (7 bases). Germline CDR1 is SQVTM and CDR2 is ANQGSEA. Trimming removed 7 bases from V and 9 bases from J, with 16 bases in between. The length of the CDR3 is 12 residues. This chain's CDR3 is CSAGDSSREQFF. The CDR3 coding sequence is TGCAGCGCGGGGGACAGCTCTCGTGAGCAGTTCTTC.

At least ten counts were recorded for this clonotype. The chain employs TRBV27 and TRBJ1-2; D possibly corresponds to TRBD1 (5 bases). There are 13 residues in the CDR3. Trimming shortened V by 2 bases and J by 6 bases, and 10 bases separated the two germline ends. Germline lookup yields CDR1 MNHEY and CDR2 SMNVEV (reference sequence). The chain's CDR3 is CASSLKGIHGYTF. Here the CDR3 DNA reads TGTGCCAGCAGTTTAAAGGGGATCCATGGCTACACCTTC.

This clonotype was detected only a few times. The chain recombines TRBV29-1 with TRBJ2-7; 7 bases are shared with TRBD1. V lost 4 bases, J lost 6 bases, and 6 bases stayed unmatched. The CDR3 runs to 12 residues. Germline V gives CDR1 SQVTM, CDR2 ANQGSEA. CDR3 in amino acids: CSVASGQSEQYF. In DNA form, the CDR3 reads TGCAGCGTTGCCTCGGGACAGAGCGAGCAGTACTTC.